This T cell receptor beta chain appears in the sequencing data of a study of Graves' ophthalmopathy and Graves' hyperthyroidism. This clonotype has at least ten counts. The antigen is undetermined. V lost 5 bases, J lost 0 bases, and 16 bases lay in between. This CDR3 is 16 amino acids long. Hyperthyroidism was new, under 2 months, in patients aged 18 to 65. General study points: The study's model predicted ophthalmopathy progression at about 71% sensitivity and 72% to 85% specificity. Most expanded thyroid clonotypes above 0.001 frequency also appeared in blood. A model of 13 signatures distinguished ophthalmopathy from stable hyperthyroidism at around 90% sensitivity and roughly 81% specificity.

For repertoire sequencing, the TCR beta CDR3 regions were amplified from RNA transcripts. First-round RT-PCR employed HTBI primers, with a second-round multiplex PCR after it. TCRdb reprocessed the multiplex PCR reads with MiXCR, giving one entry per CDR3 protein. Of 1 million to 1.3 million distinct CDR3 sequences listed, 35% to 40% are singletons. This sequence joins TRBV6-7 and TRBJ1-1; D is undetermined. TRBV6-7 is placed among ORFs of uncertain function. The sample taken for sequencing was peripheral blood or thyroid tissue (not recorded which). This TCR was recovered from an adult man with Graves' hyperthyroidism. CDR3 loop: CASSPRRAAMNTEAFF. CDR3 nucleotide sequence: TGTGCCAGCAGTCCTCGTCGTGCGGCCATGAACACTGAAGCTTTCTTT.